The 25 T cell receptor beta chains below come from one sample, sequenced in a study of blood T cell repertoires in COVID-19. The table came from immunoSEQ multiplex PCR; TCRdb's copy has only in-frame clones and leaves some out. The sample holds 210,000 or so clones, around 90% seen once. The sequenced sample consisted of peripheral blood. Receptor source: a man aged 25 to 40 with COVID-19, enrolled during active disease.

V is TRBV16 and J is TRBJ2-7; 7 nucleotides line up with TRBD1. CDR3 length equals 14 residues. V was clipped by 1 base and J by 5 bases; unmatched bases: 5. CDR1 is KGHSY and CDR2 is FQNENV in the germline V gene. CDR3 DNA sequence: TGTGCCAGCAGCCAATTGGCAGGGGGAAACGAGCAGTACTTC. The encoded protein is CASSQLAGGNEQYF.

The CDR3 region is CASRGRVAEAFF. CDR3 coding DNA: TGTGCCAGCAGGGGCAGGGTGGCTGAAGCTTTCTTT. V is TRBV12-3 or TRBV12-4 and J is TRBJ1-1, with a tentative D call TRBD1 (5 bases). The CDR3 consists of 12 residues. V shed 6 bases and J shed 6 bases, with 11 bases lying between them.

The chain links TRBV14 to TRBJ1-6, with 7 bases identical to TRBD1. Germline lookup yields CDR1 SGHDN and CDR2 FVKESK. Trimming at V came to 4 bases and at J to 6 bases, leaving 9 bases not matched to a gene. The CDR3 contains 16 residues. CDR3 DNA sequence: TGTGCCAGCAGCCCTATAACAGGACAGGCTAATTCACCCCTCCACTTT. Its translation is CASSPITGQANSPLHF.

The chain couples TRBV4-3 to TRBJ2-7; 8 bases fit TRBD2. Germline V CDR1 and CDR2: LGHNA, YSLEER. The CDR3 length is 15 residues. Trimming at V came to 3 bases and at J to 11 bases, leaving 15 bases not matched to a gene. The CDR3 DNA follows: TGCGCCAGCAGCCAGGGGCGAACACCGGGACTAGAGGAGTACTTC. This gives the protein CASSQGRTPGLEEYF.

This clone has a single count. The chain recombines TRBV3-1 (or the pseudogene TRBV3-2) with TRBJ1-3; D remains unclear. Trimming removed 0 bases from V and 0 bases from J, with 3 bases in between. From germline, CDR1 is LGHDT and CDR2 YNNKEL (reference sequence). There are 14 residues in the CDR3. CDR3 DNA sequence: TGTGCCAGCAGCCAAGATCGCTCTGGAAACACCATATATTTT. This sequence encodes CASSQDRSGNTIYF.

The V and J genes are TRBV28 and TRBJ2-5; 10 positions match TRBD1. Trimming took 6 bases from V and 5 from J; bases not matched to a gene: 9. The CDR3 has 15 residues. Germline V gene sequence: CDR1 MDHEN, CDR2 SYDVKM. CDR3 DNA: TGTGCCAGCAGCTCCTCCTTGGGACAGGGGGAGACCCAGTACTTC. It codes for CASSSSLGQGETQYF.

This chain joins TRBV30 and TRBJ2-3; 8 nucleotides align to TRBD2. Germline-derived CDR1 and CDR2 are GTSNPN and SVGIG (reference sequence). The CDR3 length is 15 residues. The trim removed 1 base at V and 6 bases at J, leaving 9 bases unmatched. The CDR3 DNA follows: TGTGCCTGGAGTGGGCAAGCGGGAGTCGCGGATACGCAGTATTTT. Its translation: CAWSGQAGVADTQYF.

J is TRBJ2-7 and V is TRBV6-6; 7 positions match TRBD2. The V segment lost 2 bases and the J segment 3 bases; nucleotides outside the gene matches: 7. Germline-derived CDR1 and CDR2 are MNHNY and SVGAGI (reference sequence). The CDR3 length is 15 residues. CDR3 sequence reads: CASSYPPGGNYEQYF. In DNA, the CDR3 is TGTGCCAGCAGTTACCCTCCGGGGGGAAACTACGAGCAGTACTTC.

This clone was counted a single time. This sequence joins TRBV18 and TRBJ1-2; tentatively, D is TRBD1 (6 bases). V was pared by 3 bases and J by 8 bases, with 19 bases between. CDR3 length: 15 residues. Germline-derived CDR1 and CDR2 are KGHSH and LQKENI. The CDR3 DNA reads as TGTGCCAGCTCACCGACACCGGGGGGGGCGGAGGGCTACACCTTC. Amino acid sequence: CASSPTPGGAEGYTF.

The CDR3 nucleotides read TGTGCTAGTGCAGGGCTGGTCACTGAAGCTTTCTTT. This codes for CASAGLVTEAFF. The chain recombines TRBV12-5 with TRBJ1-1, with D possibly TRBD1 on 5 matching bases. The CDR3 is 12 amino acids. V lost 7 bases and J 4 bases, leaving 10 bases between the germline ends. The V gene's germline CDR1 is LGHNT and CDR2 FRNRAP.

The genes are TRBV7-2 and TRBJ2-7; 10 nucleotides agree with TRBD2. V gave up 5 bases and J gave up 2 bases; unmatched junction bases: 6. Per the germline V gene, CDR1 is SGHTA and CDR2 is FQGNSA. The CDR3 spans 15 residues. In DNA, the CDR3 is TGTGCCAGCAGCCCTCATAGCGGGGGGACCTACGAGCAGTACTTC. Its translation: CASSPHSGGTYEQYF.

The rearrangement uses TRBV7-2 and TRBJ2-3; the D is unclear. The germline V gene encodes CDR1 SGHTA and CDR2 FQGNSA. Trimming cost V 4 bases and J 0 bases, with 8 bases left between them. This CDR3 spans 14 amino acids. This CDR3 is CASSSRSSTDTQYF. Written as DNA, the CDR3 is TGTGCCAGCAGCTCCAGATCTAGCACAGATACGCAGTATTTT. The full variable domain, its missing parts supplied by reference TRBV7-2 and TRBJ2-3, is GAGVSQSPSNKVTEKGKDVELRCDPISGHTALYWYRQSLGQGLEFLIYFQGNSAPDKSGLPSDRFSAERTGGSVSTLTIQRTQQEDSAVYLCASSSRSSTDTQYFGPGTRLTVL.

This clone has more than one count but fewer than ten. The rearrangement joins TRBV5-1 to TRBJ1-2; the match to TRBD1 covers 9 bases. V was pared by 3 bases and J by 2 bases, with 8 bases of the junction left unmatched. The CDR3 sequence is 16 residues long. Germline CDR1 is SGHRS and CDR2 is YFSETQ. The DNA of the CDR3 is TGCGCCAGCAGCTGGACAGGGGCGACGCACAACTATGGCTACACCTTC. Its protein product is CASSWTGATHNYGYTF. The full variable domain, in which reference TRBV5-1 and TRBJ1-2 provide the parts outside the CDR3, is KAGVTQTPRYLIKTRGQQVTLSCSPISGHRSVSWYQQTPGQGLQFLFEYFSETQRNKGNFPGRFSGRQFSNSRSEMNVSTLELGDSALYLCASSWTGATHNYGYTFGSGTRLTVV.

The chain is built from TRBV5-1 and TRBJ2-1, with D tentatively TRBD2 (6 bases). This CDR3 region has 16 residues. Germline V gene lookup returns CDR1 SGHRS and CDR2 YFSETQ. The V gene lost 2 bases and the J gene lost 9 bases, with 21 bases spanning the gap. The CDR3 nucleotides are TGCGCCAGCAGCTTTATCCCCGGGAGAGGTTGGGCTGAGCAGTTCTTC. Amino acid sequence: CASSFIPGRGWAEQFF.

The gene calls are TRBV18 and TRBJ1-3; 8 bases match TRBD1. This CDR3 is built from 15 residues. Germline V gene lookup returns CDR1 KGHSH and CDR2 LQKENI. With 3 bases clipped from V and 4 bases from J, the junction kept 5 bases outside the gene matches. CDR3 residues: CASSPQGAPGNTIYF. The CDR3 bases are TGTGCCAGCTCACCCCAGGGGGCGCCCGGAAACACCATATATTTT.

V gene TRBV3-1 (or the pseudogene TRBV3-2) combines with J gene TRBJ2-1; D possibly corresponds to TRBD1 (6 bases). CDR1 is LGHDT, CDR2 YNNKEL, per germline (reference sequence). The CDR3 contains 16 residues. Trimming left V 4 bases short and J 0 bases short, with 13 bases between. Written as DNA, the CDR3 is TGTGCCAGCAGCCCCCTAGGGGGTAGCTCCTACAATGAGCAGTTCTTC. It encodes CASSPLGGSSYNEQFF.

V and J are TRBV19 and TRBJ2-3; D unclear. The CDR3 has 16 residues. V shed 1 base and J shed 0 bases, with 11 bases lying between them. Looked up from germline, CDR1 is LNHDA and CDR2 is SQIVND (reference sequence). CDR3 DNA: TGTGCCAGTAGTATAGGGGCAGTTCCTAGCACAGATACGCAGTATTTT. Its protein is CASSIGAVPSTDTQYF.

V and J are TRBV9 and TRBJ2-3; 10 nucleotides line up with TRBD2. V was pared by 4 bases and J by 7 bases, with 12 bases of the junction left unmatched. The CDR3 has 16 residues. CDR1 and CDR2 (germline): SGDLS, YYNGEE. The CDR3 bases are TGTGCCAGCAGCCCCCAGAGAGCGGGAGGGCCAAATACGCAGTATTTT. It specifies CASSPQRAGGPNTQYF.

This chain links TRBV14 with TRBJ1-1, with D hard to call. The CDR3 extends over 13 amino acids. Germline CDR1 is SGHDN and CDR2 is FVKESK. V lost 3 bases, J lost 1 base, and 6 bases lay in between. CDR3 amino acids: CASSHNRNTEAFF. CDR3 DNA sequence: TGTGCCAGCAGCCACAACAGGAACACTGAAGCTTTCTTT.

This clone was counted a single time. The rearrangement joins TRBV11-1 to TRBJ2-2; 10 bases are shared with TRBD1. CDR3 length: 15 amino acids. CDR1 SGHAT and CDR2 FQDESV come from the germline V gene (reference sequence). With V trimmed by 5 bases and J by 4 bases, 4 bases remained unmatched. CDR3 sequence (DNA): TGTGCCAGCAGCGAGTGGACAGGGGGCACCGGGGAGCTGTTTTTT. Translation gives CASSEWTGGTGELFF.

Only one count was recorded for this clone. The V gene is TRBV7-9, the J gene TRBJ2-1; possible D gene TRBD1, 6 bases. CDR1 is SEHNR and CDR2 is FQNEAQ in the germline V gene (reference sequence). V shed 2 bases and J shed 5 bases, with 16 bases lying between them. The CDR3 sequence is 16 residues long. DNA of the CDR3: TGTGCCAGCAGCTTAATGGGGGCAGGCGGAGACAATGAGCAGTTCTTC. This sequence encodes CASSLMGAGGDNEQFF.

V gene TRBV7-2 combines with J gene TRBJ2-1; 11 bases align to TRBD2. The V and J ends lost 3 bases and 10 bases, in that order; junction bases with no gene match: 8. In germline, CDR1 is SGHTA, CDR2 FQGNSA. The CDR3 loop spans 15 amino acids. In DNA form, the CDR3 reads TGTGCCAGCAGCTTCATAGCGGGGGGGCGGGACGAGCAGTTCTTC. Amino acids: CASSFIAGGRDEQFF.

V usage is TRBV27 and J usage is TRBJ2-7, with a possible D match to TRBD1 (6 bases). V lost 8 bases, J lost 3 bases, and 11 bases lay in between. In germline, CDR1 is MNHEY, CDR2 SMNVEV (reference sequence). The CDR3 has 12 residues. CDR3 loop: CASRDKIYEQYF. The CDR3 nucleotides read TGTGCCAGCCGGGACAAGATCTACGAGCAGTACTTC.

The chain combines TRBV7-3 with TRBJ2-3; 7 bases fit TRBD2. This CDR3 is built from 15 residues. The V and J ends lost 2 bases and 4 bases, in that order; junction bases with no gene match: 6. The germline V gene has CDR1 SGHTA and CDR2 FQGTGA. The CDR3 nucleotides read TGTGCCAGCAGCTTAGCGGGAGTGAAGGCAGATACGCAGTATTTT. Its protein is CASSLAGVKADTQYF.

The chain couples TRBV18 to TRBJ1-1, with TRBD1 matching over 7 bases. Germline lookup yields CDR1 KGHSH and CDR2 LQKENI. There are 15 residues in the CDR3. The trim removed 1 base at V and 7 bases at J, leaving 9 bases unmatched. This chain's CDR3 is CASSPLRTGNGEAFF. The CDR3 nucleotides read TGTGCCAGCTCACCACTTAGGACAGGTAATGGTGAAGCTTTCTTT. Using reference TRBV18 and TRBJ1-1 for the parts outside the CDR3, the full variable domain is NAGVMQNPRHLVRRRGQEARLRCSPMKGHSHVYWYRQLPEEGLKFMVYLQKENIIDESGMPKERFSAEFPKEGPSILRIQQVVRGDSAAYFCASSPLRTGNGEAFFGQGTRLTVV.